This entry is about one T cell receptor (beta chain). The CDR3 length is 15 residues. Germline CDR1 reads MNHNS; CDR2 reads SASEGT. The V and J ends lost 2 bases and 4 bases respectively, with 12 bases between them. The source of the sample is a study of blood T cell repertoires in COVID-19. At the level of the study: From the United States, Italy and Spain came samples of acute and convalescent COVID-19. The cDNA or gDNA used as material had been derived from T cells, B-cell-depleted T cells, or PBMCs.

Authors' analysis steps: The assay estimated nucleated cells by amplifying reference gene primers. Assay: immunoSEQ multiplex PCR; the TCRdb copy retains only in-frame clones and omits some. For V, J and clone size, that table is used; D and trimming come from the DNA. This repertoire shows around 240,000 clones, roughly 88% found once; its top ten account for about 1.5%. This rearrangement joins TRBV6-1 to TRBJ1-5, with TRBD1 as a possible D gene (6 bases). This clonotype was sampled from a woman aged 40 to 50 who had recovered from COVID-19. Sequencing was done on a sample of peripheral blood. The CDR3 protein is CASSETSRGNQPQHF. CDR3 sequence (DNA): TGTGCCAGCAGTGAAACTTCCAGGGGTAATCAGCCCCAGCATTTT.